This paragraph reports one TCR beta chain. The antigen is not known. This specimen belongs to a study of cytomegalovirus exposure and HLA in healthy donors. Study outcomes and limitations: Several of the most significant clusters were apparently associated with common viral pathogens in a later analysis.

The germline V gene encodes CDR1 SGDLS and CDR2 YYNGEE. V trimming: 0 bases; J trimming: 2 bases; junction bases outside the gene matches: 3. This CDR3 is 15 amino acids long. PCR employed 60 Vbeta and 13 Jbeta primers. The method was immunoSEQ multiplex PCR; TCRdb's version includes in-frame clones alone and lacks a portion of them. The top ten hold approximately 1.8% of the sample, which has hundreds of thousands of clones, 60% to 80% seen once. The sample comprised PBMCs. This TCR derives from a male donor in good health and CMV-seronegative. This sequence joins TRBV9 and TRBJ1-2, with 8 bases matching TRBD1. CDR3 sequence: CASSVEDRANYGYTF. The CDR3 coding sequence is TGTGCCAGCAGCGTAGAGGACAGGGCCAACTATGGCTACACCTTC.